These T cell receptor beta chains were read from a single sample in a study of T cell responses to AZD1222 COVID-19 vaccine. Using immunoSEQ multiplex PCR, the repertoire was profiled, and TCRdb retains in-frame clones only, with some absent. The sample yields some 150,000 clones, approximately 89% seen once. Sequences were derived from peripheral blood, sampled on day 0 of AZD1222 vaccination. The receptors stem from an adult in good health. Each CDR3 is given with its conserved first and last residue. A D gene is named only where the DNA matches it firmly. Not every row has a clone size; where given, it reads once, few, many or a size class.

j_gene: TRBJ2-1; abundance: NA; len: 18; v_gene: TRBV7-6; d_gene: TRBD2; CDR3nt: TGTGCCAGCACCTTGTTACTAGCGGGAGCCATGGGTGCGGATGAGCAGTTCTTC; CDR3aa: CASTLLLAGAMGADEQFF
j_gene: TRBJ1-2; abundance: once; len: 13; v_gene: TRBV6-5; d_gene: TRBD1; CDR3nt: TGTGCCAGCAGGGGGACAGGGGCGGGTGGCTACACCTTC; CDR3aa: CASRGTGAGGYTF
j_gene: TRBJ2-1; abundance: NA; len: 14; v_gene: TRBV5-1; d_gene: NA; CDR3nt: TGCGCCAGCAGTCGGCAGGGACCCTACAATGAGCAGTTCTTC; CDR3aa: CASSRQGPYNEQFF
j_gene: TRBJ2-7; abundance: NA; len: 12; v_gene: TRBV11-2; d_gene: NA; CDR3nt: TGTGCCAGCAGCGATTCGGGGGTCGAGCAGTACTTC; CDR3aa: CASSDSGVEQYF
j_gene: TRBJ1-5; abundance: NA; len: 14; v_gene: TRBV19; d_gene: NA; CDR3nt: TGTGCCAGTAGTATAGGCAGGGTAGATCAGCCCCAGCATTTT; CDR3aa: CASSIGRVDQPQHF
j_gene: TRBJ1-3; abundance: NA; len: 14; v_gene: TRBV2; d_gene: NA; CDR3nt: TGTGCCAGCAGAACAGGACGCTCTGGAAACACCATATATTTT; CDR3aa: CASRTGRSGNTIYF
j_gene: TRBJ2-7; abundance: NA; len: 16; v_gene: TRBV5-1; d_gene: TRBD1; CDR3nt: TGCGCCAGCAGCCCCGTACCAGGGGGCATTTCCTACGAGCAGTACTTC; CDR3aa: CASSPVPGGISYEQYF
j_gene: TRBJ2-7; abundance: NA; len: 15; v_gene: TRBV4-1; d_gene: TRBD2; CDR3nt: TGCGCCAGCAGCCAAGCTACTAGCGGCCCCTACGAGCAGTACTTC; CDR3aa: CASSQATSGPYEQYF
j_gene: TRBJ2-1; abundance: NA; len: 12; v_gene: TRBV14; d_gene: NA; CDR3nt: TGTGCCAGCAGCGGGAGGTACGATGAGCAGTTCTTC; CDR3aa: CASSGRYDEQFF
j_gene: TRBJ2-3; abundance: NA; len: 16; v_gene: TRBV5-8; d_gene: TRBD2; CDR3nt: TGTGCCAGCTGCTTACCCGGACTAGCGGACACAGATACGCAGTATTTT; CDR3aa: CASCLPGLADTDTQYF
j_gene: TRBJ2-7; abundance: NA; len: 15; v_gene: TRBV27; d_gene: TRBD2; CDR3nt: TGTGCCAGCAGTTTAATTAGCGGGAGCTTCTACGAGCAGTACTTC; CDR3aa: CASSLISGSFYEQYF
j_gene: TRBJ2-3; abundance: NA; len: 16; v_gene: TRBV9; d_gene: TRBD2; CDR3nt: TGTGCCAGCAGCGTAGAAGCGGGAGGAGAAACAGATACGCAGTATTTT; CDR3aa: CASSVEAGGETDTQYF
j_gene: TRBJ1-2; abundance: NA; len: 13; v_gene: TRBV5-6; d_gene: TRBD1; CDR3nt: TGTGCCAGCAGGACAGGGGGTTCCTATGGCTACACCTTC; CDR3aa: CASRTGGSYGYTF
j_gene: TRBJ1-2; abundance: NA; len: 11; v_gene: TRBV12-3/TRBV12-4; d_gene: NA; CDR3nt: TGTGCCAGCAAGGCAGCCGGGTCCTACACCTTC; CDR3aa: CASKAAGSYTF
j_gene: TRBJ2-6; abundance: NA; len: 16; v_gene: TRBV15; d_gene: NA; CDR3nt: TGTGCCACCAGCAGAGATCCAGGCTCTGGGGCCAACGTCCTGACTTTC; CDR3aa: CATSRDPGSGANVLTF
j_gene: TRBJ2-7; abundance: NA; len: 13; v_gene: TRBV19; d_gene: NA; CDR3nt: TGTGCCAGTAGTATAGATTTCCTCTACGAGCAGTACTTC; CDR3aa: CASSIDFLYEQYF
j_gene: TRBJ1-1; abundance: NA; len: 14; v_gene: TRBV29-1; d_gene: TRBD1; CDR3nt: TGCAGCGTTTCCTGGGGACAGGGACCATCGGAAGCTTTCTTT; CDR3aa: CSVSWGQGPSEAFF
j_gene: TRBJ2-1; abundance: NA; len: 15; v_gene: TRBV6-5; d_gene: TRBD2; CDR3nt: TGTGCCAGCAGTTATGGTAGCGGGGCTCCTAGTGAGCAGTTCTTC; CDR3aa: CASSYGSGAPSEQFF
j_gene: TRBJ2-1; abundance: few; len: 15; v_gene: TRBV6-2/TRBV6-3; d_gene: TRBD2; CDR3nt: TGTGCCAGCAGTGCCGGACTAGCGGGAGTGGGTGAGCAGTTCTTC; CDR3aa: CASSAGLAGVGEQFF
j_gene: TRBJ2-7; abundance: once; len: 15; v_gene: TRBV7-2; d_gene: TRBD2; CDR3nt: TGTGCCAGCAGCTTAGGGGGGGGTACCTCCTACGAGCAGTACTTC; CDR3aa: CASSLGGGTSYEQYF
j_gene: TRBJ1-1; abundance: NA; len: 11; v_gene: TRBV5-6; d_gene: NA; CDR3nt: TGTGCCAGCAGCTTCGGTACTGAAGCTTTCTTT; CDR3aa: CASSFGTEAFF
j_gene: TRBJ2-4; abundance: NA; len: 15; v_gene: TRBV6-2/TRBV6-3; d_gene: NA; CDR3nt: TGTGCCAGCAGTTCGCTAACAGGAGTTGGGTCCATTCAGTACTTC; CDR3aa: CASSSLTGVGSIQYF
j_gene: TRBJ2-2; abundance: NA; len: 14; v_gene: TRBV28; d_gene: NA; CDR3nt: TGTGCCAGCAGTTTCAGGCCTATCACCGGGGAGCTGTTTTTT; CDR3aa: CASSFRPITGELFF
j_gene: TRBJ2-2; abundance: once; len: 14; v_gene: TRBV6-2/TRBV6-3; d_gene: NA; CDR3nt: TGTGCCAGCAGCAAGGAGTACAACACCGGGGAGCTGTTTTTT; CDR3aa: CASSKEYNTGELFF
j_gene: TRBJ2-3; abundance: NA; len: 13; v_gene: TRBV20-1; d_gene: NA; CDR3nt: TGCAGTGCTAGTTTTGCGGGTGGAAATACGCAGTATTTT; CDR3aa: CSASFAGGNTQYF
j_gene: TRBJ2-7; abundance: NA; len: 16; v_gene: TRBV3-1/TRBV3-2; d_gene: NA; CDR3nt: TGTGCCAGCAGCCAAGGTTGGGGCTCCTCGAGGGAGGAGCAGTACTTC; CDR3aa: CASSQGWGSSREEQYF
j_gene: TRBJ2-1; abundance: NA; len: 13; v_gene: TRBV6-5; d_gene: NA; CDR3nt: TGTGCCAGCAGCACGAGAGGGCACAATGAGCAGTTCTTC; CDR3aa: CASSTRGHNEQFF
j_gene: TRBJ2-2; abundance: NA; len: 15; v_gene: TRBV5-6; d_gene: NA; CDR3nt: TGTGCCAGCAGCTTGGTGGGTCCCGGCACCGGGGAGCTGTTTTTT; CDR3aa: CASSLVGPGTGELFF
j_gene: TRBJ2-3; abundance: NA; len: 16; v_gene: TRBV5-4; d_gene: NA; CDR3nt: TGTGCCAGCAGCCCTCCTGGGCGGCGAGTCACAGATACGCAGTATTTT; CDR3aa: CASSPPGRRVTDTQYF
j_gene: TRBJ2-7; abundance: NA; len: 14; v_gene: TRBV5-4; d_gene: NA; CDR3nt: TGTGCCAGCAGCGTGACTCTAGGCTCCTACGAGCAGTACTTC; CDR3aa: CASSVTLGSYEQYF
j_gene: TRBJ2-7; abundance: NA; len: 16; v_gene: TRBV6-2/TRBV6-3; d_gene: TRBD2; CDR3nt: TGTGCCAGCAGTTACTTGTCCCCTAGCGGGAGCCACGAGCAGTACTTC; CDR3aa: CASSYLSPSGSHEQYF
j_gene: TRBJ2-7; abundance: once; len: 15; v_gene: TRBV19; d_gene: TRBD2; CDR3nt: TGTGCCAGTAGTATGGGCCCTAGCGGGAACTACGAGCAGTACTTC; CDR3aa: CASSMGPSGNYEQYF
j_gene: TRBJ2-2; abundance: NA; len: 18; v_gene: TRBV5-1; d_gene: TRBD2; CDR3nt: TGCGCCAGCAGCCCCATAGCGGGAGGGAGCGCGAACACCGGGGAGCTGTTTTTT; CDR3aa: CASSPIAGGSANTGELFF
j_gene: TRBJ1-3; abundance: NA; len: 14; v_gene: TRBV9; d_gene: NA; CDR3nt: TGTGCCAGCAGTCTCCAGGGGTCTGGAAACACCATATATTTT; CDR3aa: CASSLQGSGNTIYF
j_gene: TRBJ2-3; abundance: NA; len: 17; v_gene: TRBV4-3; d_gene: TRBD2; CDR3nt: TGCGCCAGCAGCCAAGGACCTCTAGCGGTTGGCACAGATACGCAGTATTTT; CDR3aa: CASSQGPLAVGTDTQYF
j_gene: TRBJ2-7; abundance: NA; len: 13; v_gene: TRBV5-6; d_gene: TRBD1; CDR3nt: TGTGCCAGCAGCTTGGGGACAGGCAAAAAAGGGTACTTC; CDR3aa: CASSLGTGKKGYF
j_gene: TRBJ1-4; abundance: NA; len: 15; v_gene: TRBV7-2; d_gene: NA; CDR3nt: TGTGCCAGCAGCCCGGACACAGCAACTAATGAAAAACTGTTTTTT; CDR3aa: CASSPDTATNEKLFF
j_gene: TRBJ2-1; abundance: NA; len: 13; v_gene: TRBV7-2; d_gene: NA; CDR3nt: TGTGCCACCAGCGCGATCCTAGGAAATGAGCAGTTCTTC; CDR3aa: CATSAILGNEQFF
j_gene: TRBJ1-5; abundance: NA; len: 13; v_gene: TRBV18; d_gene: NA; CDR3nt: TGTGCCAGCTCACCCCGGACTGATCAGCCCCAGCATTTT; CDR3aa: CASSPRTDQPQHF
j_gene: TRBJ1-5; abundance: NA; len: 14; v_gene: TRBV7-9; d_gene: TRBD1; CDR3nt: TGTGCCAGCAGCGCAGGGGGCCCAAATCAGCCCCAGCATTTT; CDR3aa: CASSAGGPNQPQHF
j_gene: TRBJ1-1; abundance: NA; len: 18; v_gene: TRBV9; d_gene: TRBD1; CDR3nt: TGTGCCAGCAGCGTAGGGCCTCTGACAGGGGGCGCGGGGACTGAAGCTTTCTTT; CDR3aa: CASSVGPLTGGAGTEAFF
j_gene: TRBJ1-3; abundance: NA; len: 13; v_gene: TRBV19; d_gene: NA; CDR3nt: TGTGCCAGTAGTATATCCGCAGTGGACACCATATATTTT; CDR3aa: CASSISAVDTIYF
j_gene: TRBJ2-2; abundance: NA; len: 16; v_gene: TRBV7-3; d_gene: NA; CDR3nt: TGTGCCAGCAGCTTAACGGTCCCAGGGCGCACCGGGGAGCTGTTTTTT; CDR3aa: CASSLTVPGRTGELFF
j_gene: TRBJ2-6; abundance: few; len: 15; v_gene: TRBV2; d_gene: NA; CDR3nt: TGTGCCAGCAGTGGACAGGTAATCGGGGCCAACGTCCTGACTTTC; CDR3aa: CASSGQVIGANVLTF